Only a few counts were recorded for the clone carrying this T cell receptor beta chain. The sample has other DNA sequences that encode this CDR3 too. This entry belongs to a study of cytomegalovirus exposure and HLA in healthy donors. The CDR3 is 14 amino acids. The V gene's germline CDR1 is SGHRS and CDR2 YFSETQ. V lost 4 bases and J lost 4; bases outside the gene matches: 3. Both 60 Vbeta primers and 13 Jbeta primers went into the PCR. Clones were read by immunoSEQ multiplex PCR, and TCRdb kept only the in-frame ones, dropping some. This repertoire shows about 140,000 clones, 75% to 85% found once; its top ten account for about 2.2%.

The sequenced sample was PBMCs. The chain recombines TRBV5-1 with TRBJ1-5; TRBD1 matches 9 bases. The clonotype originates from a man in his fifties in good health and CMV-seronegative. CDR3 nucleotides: TGCGCCAGCAGCCCGGGACAGGGAAATCAGCCCCAGCATTTT. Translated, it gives CASSPGQGNQPQHF.